Listed here are 21 T cell receptor beta chains from one sample, sequenced in a study of control samples from healthy donors and cancer patients. Assay used: immunoSEQ multiplex PCR; TCRdb lists only in-frame clones, some missing. The data contain 160,000 or so clones, around 94% of them singletons. The specimen sequenced was PBMCs. The receptors originated from a man aged 55 to 70 with colorectal cancer.

The V call is TRBV6-2 or TRBV6-3, the J call TRBJ2-2; 9 nucleotides agree with TRBD1. Germline CDR1 MNHEY, CDR2 SVGEGT. V shed 0 bases and J 7 bases; nucleotides not matched to a gene: 15. This CDR3 is 19 amino acids long. The CDR3 coding sequence is TGTGCCAGCAGTTACTCGAGCACAGGGGGCCCGAGGTATATCGGGGAGCTGTTTTTT. Translating gives CASSYSSTGGPRYIGELFF.

This clone is a singleton in its sample. V usage is TRBV5-1 and J usage is TRBJ2-7, with 9 bases fitting TRBD1. Germline lookup yields CDR1 SGHRS and CDR2 YFSETQ. This CDR3 spans 16 amino acids. V lost 4 bases to trimming and J lost 7 bases; unmatched junction nucleotides: 15. The CDR3 spells CASSVAGGGTGREQYF. The CDR3 bases are TGCGCCAGCAGCGTTGCCGGCGGAGGGACAGGGAGAGAGCAGTACTTC.

The chain is built from TRBV6-5 and TRBJ2-1; D is uncertain. There are 14 residues in the CDR3. Trimming removed 2 bases at V and 2 bases at J, with 7 bases between. Per the germline V gene, CDR1 is MNHEY and CDR2 is SVGAGI. DNA for the CDR3: TGTGCCAGCAGTTACGCTAGTCCCTACAATGAGCAGTTCTTC. Its protein is CASSYASPYNEQFF.

This chain joins TRBV7-6 and TRBJ1-3; 7 nucleotides agree with TRBD1. The CDR3 runs to 14 residues. The junction had 3 bases not matched to a gene; V was cut back by 4 bases and J by 3 bases. Looked up from germline, CDR1 is SGHVS and CDR2 is FNYEAQ. The CDR3 region has the DNA TGTGCCAGCAGCTCTCGACAGGGTGGAAACACCATATATTTT. This gives the protein CASSSRQGGNTIYF.

The chain carries TRBV5-6 and TRBJ2-5; 7 positions agree with TRBD1. This CDR3 comprises 14 residues. Germline lookup yields CDR1 SGHDT and CDR2 YYEEEE. The junction had 3 bases not matched to a gene; V was cut back by 3 bases and J by 1 base. CDR3 loop: CASSSGQPQETQYF. CDR3 in DNA: TGTGCCAGCAGCTCGGGACAGCCCCAAGAGACCCAGTACTTC. Variable domain in full (rest from reference TRBV5-6 and TRBJ2-5): DAGVTQSPTHLIKTRGQQVTLRCSPKSGHDTVSWYQQALGQGPQFIFQYYEEEERQRGNFPDRFSGHQFPNYSSELNVNALLLGDSALYLCASSSGQPQETQYFGPGTRLLVL.

The chain uses TRBV28 and TRBJ2-7; D not certain. The germline V and J ends were trimmed by 6 bases and 5 bases, with 8 bases remaining between them. Germline V gene sequence: CDR1 MDHEN, CDR2 SYDVKM. The CDR3 is made up of 11 amino acids. The CDR3 nucleotides read TGTGCCAGCAGGGGCTGGGACGAGCAGTACTTC. Its protein product is CASRGWDEQYF.

The J gene is TRBJ1-3, the V gene TRBV6-5, with D possibly TRBD1 on 6 matching bases. The CDR3 totals 13 residues. In germline, CDR1 is MNHEY, CDR2 SVGAGI. V gave up 6 bases and J gave up 2 bases, with 8 bases separating them. This CDR3 reads CASRQGTGNTIYF. The CDR3 nucleotides read TGTGCCAGCAGACAGGGAACTGGAAACACCATATATTTT.

The V call is TRBV6-5, the J call TRBJ2-3, with a weak D call TRBD2 (5 bases). Germline CDR1 is MNHEY and CDR2 is SVGAGI. V was shortened by 4 bases and J by 5 bases, with 13 bases between the two germline ends. This CDR3 is 14 amino acids long. CDR3 coding DNA: TGTGCCAGCAGTTCACGGGGAGCTGGAGATACGCAGTATTTT. Protein sequence: CASSSRGAGDTQYF.

The chain couples TRBV7-2 to TRBJ2-3; TRBD1 matches at 7 bases. CDR1 is SGHTA, CDR2 FQGNSA, per germline. The length of the CDR3 is 17 residues. V lost 1 base to trimming and J lost 7 bases; unmatched junction nucleotides: 14. The CDR3 sequence: CASSLDGGQALSYTQYF. CDR3 DNA: TGTGCCAGCAGCTTAGATGGCGGACAGGCCCTTTCCTATACGCAGTATTTT.

The count of this clone is one. The chain combines TRBV7-6 with TRBJ2-7; 7 bases agree with TRBD1. The junction had 5 bases not matched to a gene; V was cut back by 1 base and J by 2 bases. The germline V gene encodes CDR1 SGHVS and CDR2 FNYEAQ. CDR3 length equals 15 residues. The DNA of the CDR3 is TGTGCCAGCAGCTTAGGCACCACAGGGGCCTACGAGCAGTACTTC. Translating it yields CASSLGTTGAYEQYF.

The rearrangement links TRBV5-1 to TRBJ2-5; D remains unclear. Germline CDR1 reads SGHRS; CDR2 reads YFSETQ. The CDR3 contains 15 residues. The V end lost 3 bases, the J end lost 3 bases, and 15 bases lay between the germline ends. The CDR3 sequence is CASSSGPRREETQYF. The CDR3 DNA is TGCGCCAGCAGCTCCGGCCCCCGAAGGGAAGAGACCCAGTACTTC.

This clone has just one count. The rearrangement joins TRBV6-5 to TRBJ1-5; 7 bases line up with TRBD1. Unmatched junction bases numbered 4, after V lost 6 bases and J lost 5 bases. Per the germline V gene, CDR1 is MNHEY and CDR2 is SVGAGI. The CDR3 spans 13 residues. The CDR3 sequence: CASRTGVHQPQHF. The CDR3 DNA sequence: TGTGCCAGCAGAACAGGGGTACATCAGCCCCAGCATTTT.

The chain has TRBV30 and TRBJ1-2; perhaps TRBD1 as D (6 bases). The germline V gene encodes CDR1 GTSNPN and CDR2 SVGIG (reference sequence). The CDR3 sequence is 15 residues long. The ends were cut back, 4 bases at V and 0 bases at J, with 15 bases in the middle. The CDR3 loop reads CAWTLVGAPNYGYTF. The DNA for the CDR3 is TGTGCCTGGACCCTGGTGGGGGCCCCTAACTATGGCTACACCTTC.

The chain has TRBV5-6 and TRBJ1-1; D is unclear. Germline CDR1 reads SGHDT; CDR2 reads YYEEEE. Trimming pared 0 bases from V and 1 base from J, leaving 7 bases between. This CDR3 region has 14 residues. CDR3 bases: TGTGCCAGCAGCTTGGCTGGGAGGAACACTGAAGCTTTCTTT. Its translation: CASSLAGRNTEAFF.

The chain is built from TRBV7-8 and TRBJ2-5; no clear D. The CDR3 runs 13 residues. The V gene's germline CDR1 is SGHVS and CDR2 FQNEAQ. V dropped 3 bases and J dropped 3 bases, with 8 bases sitting between them. CDR3 in amino acids: CASSLNREETQYF. The CDR3 region has the DNA TGTGCCAGCAGCTTGAACAGAGAAGAGACCCAGTACTTC.

This clone appeared a single time. V gene TRBV6-5 combines with J gene TRBJ2-2; TRBD2 agrees at 8 bases. V trimming: 6 bases; J trimming: 4 bases; junction bases outside the gene matches: 7. Germline CDR1 is MNHEY and CDR2 is SVGAGI. The CDR3 consists of 15 residues. CDR3 sequence (DNA): TGTGCCAGCAGACGCAGACGGGAGGGCACCGGGGAGCTGTTTTTT. Amino acids: CASRRRREGTGELFF.

This chain links TRBV5-1 with TRBJ1-2; a possible D gene is TRBD1 (6 bases). V was pared by 0 bases and J by 6 bases, with 9 bases between. Germline lookup yields CDR1 SGHRS and CDR2 YFSETQ. The CDR3 has 13 residues. The CDR3 nucleotides are TGCGCCAGCAGCTTGGGGACAGTCCATGGCTACACCTTC. It translates to CASSLGTVHGYTF.

This chain links TRBV19 with TRBJ1-6; D is perhaps TRBD1 (6 bases). Trimming removed 6 bases at V and 5 bases at J, with 17 bases between. The germline gives CDR1 LNHDA, CDR2 SQIVND (reference sequence). This CDR3 is 16 amino acids long. The CDR3 DNA reads TGTGCCAGTAGGAAATGGGGGGCTATCGATAATTCACCCCTCCACTTT. Amino acid sequence: CASRKWGAIDNSPLHF.

This rearrangement joins TRBV7-9 to TRBJ2-7; 9 nucleotides align to TRBD2. Trimming removed 5 bases from V and 1 base from J; junction bases left unmatched: 9. Germline V lookup: CDR1 SEHNR, CDR2 FQNEAQ (reference sequence). There are 16 residues in the CDR3. DNA of the CDR3: TGTGCCAGCAGCGCGGGGGGGCCGTTTCTTTCCTACGAGCAGTACTTC. Encoded protein: CASSAGGPFLSYEQYF.

CDR3 residues: CASSPTDQGYGYTF. The CDR3 region has the DNA TGTGCCAGCAGCCCGACAGACCAGGGATATGGCTACACCTTC. The genes are TRBV7-2 and TRBJ1-2; possibly TRBD1 for D (5 bases). Germline V gene data show CDR1 as SGHTA and CDR2 as FQGNSA. CDR3 length equals 14 residues. V was clipped by 5 bases and J by 5 bases, with 15 bases between them. Variable domain in full (rest from reference TRBV7-2 and TRBJ1-2): GAGVSQSPSNKVTEKGKDVELRCDPISGHTALYWYRQSLGQGLEFLIYFQGNSAPDKSGLPSDRFSAERTGGSVSTLTIQRTQQEDSAVYLCASSPTDQGYGYTFGSGTRLTVV.

This clone came up once. The chain couples TRBV7-9 to TRBJ1-2; D call uncertain. The CDR3 sequence is 16 residues long. CDR1 is SEHNR and CDR2 is FQNEAQ in the germline V gene (reference sequence). The ends were cut back, 5 bases at V and 1 base at J, with 17 bases in the middle. The CDR3 spells CASSLPDSFFNYGYTF. CDR3 DNA: TGTGCCAGCAGCCTGCCTGATTCCTTTTTTAACTATGGCTACACCTTC.